The text below deals with one T cell receptor beta chain. Its antigen is unidentified. Germline CDR1 reads MNHEY; CDR2 reads SMNVEV (reference sequence). The CDR3 extends over 16 amino acids. Trimming removed 0 bases from V and 8 bases from J; junction bases left unmatched: 11. The entry originates in a study of T cell responses to AZD1222 COVID-19 vaccine. Study-wide findings and caveats: Across the whole spike, CD4 TCRs peaked at regions 160-218 and 743-854. Nearly half of spike-specific TCRs reportedly target unmutated variant regions.

Profiling relied on immunoSEQ multiplex PCR, and the TCRdb table lists in-frame clones only, not all of them. Of about 210,000 clones listed, around 94% are singletons. The TCR comes from an adult in good health. This material consisted of peripheral blood, taken on day 0 of AZD1222 vaccination. The V call is TRBV27, the J call TRBJ1-2; TRBD1 matches 8 bases. CDR3: CASSLSRTGKGLGYTF. CDR3 sequence (DNA): TGTGCCAGCAGTTTATCAAGGACAGGGAAGGGCTTGGGCTACACCTTC.